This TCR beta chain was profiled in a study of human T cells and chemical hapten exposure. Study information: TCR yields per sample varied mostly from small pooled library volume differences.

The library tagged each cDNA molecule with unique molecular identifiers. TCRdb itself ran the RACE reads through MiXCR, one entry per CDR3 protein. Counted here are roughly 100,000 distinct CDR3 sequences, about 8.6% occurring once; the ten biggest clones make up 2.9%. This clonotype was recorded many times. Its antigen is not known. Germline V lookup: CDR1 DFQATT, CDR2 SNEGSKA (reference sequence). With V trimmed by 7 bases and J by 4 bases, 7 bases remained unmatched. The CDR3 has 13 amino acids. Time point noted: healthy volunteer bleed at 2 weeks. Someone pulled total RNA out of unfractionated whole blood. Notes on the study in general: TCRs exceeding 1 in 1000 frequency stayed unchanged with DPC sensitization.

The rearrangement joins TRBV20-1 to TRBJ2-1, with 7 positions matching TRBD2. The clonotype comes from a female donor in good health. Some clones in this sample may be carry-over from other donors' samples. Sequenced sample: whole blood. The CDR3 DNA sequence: TGCAGTGTTCTAGGACTAGTTTACAATGAGCAGTTCTTC. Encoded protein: CSVLGLVYNEQFF.